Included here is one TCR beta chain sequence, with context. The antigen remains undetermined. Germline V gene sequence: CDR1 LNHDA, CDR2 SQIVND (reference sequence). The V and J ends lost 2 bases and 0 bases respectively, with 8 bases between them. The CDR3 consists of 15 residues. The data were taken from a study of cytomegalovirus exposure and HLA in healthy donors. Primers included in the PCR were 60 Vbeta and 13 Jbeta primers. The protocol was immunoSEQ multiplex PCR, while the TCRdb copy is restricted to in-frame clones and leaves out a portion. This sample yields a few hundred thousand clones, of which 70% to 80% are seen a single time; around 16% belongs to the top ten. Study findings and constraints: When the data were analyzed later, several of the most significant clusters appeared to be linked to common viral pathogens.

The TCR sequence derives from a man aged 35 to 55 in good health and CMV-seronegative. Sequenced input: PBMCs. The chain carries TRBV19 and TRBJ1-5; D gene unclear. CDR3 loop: CASSITAYSNQPQHF. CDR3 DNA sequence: TGTGCCAGTAGTATAACAGCATATAGCAATCAGCCCCAGCATTTT.